This T cell receptor (beta chain) was sequenced for a study of blood T cell repertoires in COVID-19. Turning to the study itself: From the United States, Italy and Spain came samples of acute and convalescent COVID-19. Sources were T cells, B-cell-depleted T cells, or PBMCs; the material itself was cDNA or gDNA.

In the study's own analysis: Reference gene primer amplification in the assay estimated nucleated cell counts. TCRdb's copy holds only in-frame clones and misses some; the assay was immunoSEQ multiplex PCR. V, J and clone size are taken as reported in that table, and D and trimming were inferred from the DNA itself. The repertoire holds roughly 220,000 clones, with 84% as singletons. Germline-derived CDR1 and CDR2 are LNHDA and SQIVND (reference sequence). The CDR3 sequence is 13 residues long. Trimming removed 8 bases from V and 1 base from J, with 11 bases in between. This rearrangement joins TRBV19 to TRBJ2-5; the D is unclear. The sequencing input was peripheral blood. This receptor was taken from a man younger than 45 with active or convalescent COVID-19. The CDR3 here is CASSSAPQETQYF. The CDR3 nucleotides read TGTGCCAGTTCGAGCGCGCCCCAAGAGACCCAGTACTTC.